This T cell receptor (beta chain) was obtained from a study of T cell clones after liver transplantation. Germline CDR1 is MNHNY and CDR2 is SVGAGI (reference sequence). The CDR3 consists of 15 residues. Between the trimmed V and J ends, which lost 8 bases and 8 bases, there was a span of 21 bases. Assay used: immunoSEQ multiplex PCR; TCRdb lists only in-frame clones, some missing. This table has tens of thousands of clones, 80% to 95% appearing once. The receptor comes from a human patient who received a liver transplant. A subset of T cells may come from the graft donor. The sample consisted of CD4+ T cells from blood, taken around 25 months after liver transplant. The V gene is TRBV6-6, the J gene TRBJ1-4; D unclear. The CDR3 reads CASRAMAGRREKLFF. As DNA, the CDR3 is TGTGCCAGCCGTGCCATGGCAGGCAGGAGGGAAAAACTGTTTTTT.